Listed here are 30 T cell receptor beta chains from one sample, sequenced in a study of cytomegalovirus exposure and HLA in healthy donors. 13 Jbeta primers and 60 Vbeta primers were used for the PCR. Sequencing was performed with immunoSEQ multiplex PCR; in TCRdb, only in-frame clones are kept and a portion is missing. Of about 130,000 clones in the sample, 70% to 80% are singletons; the top ten hold about 2.4%. The sample taken for sequencing was PBMCs. The receptors stem from a woman in her sixties or seventies in good health and CMV-seropositive.

This clone was found a few times. This chain links TRBV14 with TRBJ1-2; possibly TRBD1 for D (6 bases). The ends were cut back, 4 bases at V and 5 bases at J, with 17 bases in the middle. This CDR3 has 15 residues. From germline, CDR1 is SGHDN and CDR2 FVKESK. CDR3 region: CASSPSAGAWYGYTF. Written as DNA, the CDR3 is TGTGCCAGCAGCCCCTCGGCAGGGGCGTGGTATGGCTACACCTTC.

V gene TRBV29-1 combines with J gene TRBJ2-3; TRBD1 matches 8 bases. This CDR3 is built from 16 residues. Germline V gene sequence: CDR1 SQVTM, CDR2 ANQGSEA. V was pared by 3 bases and J by 5 bases, with 13 bases of the junction left unmatched. The DNA for the CDR3 is TGCAGCGTTGAGGCCTCCCCGACAGGGGAGATAGATACGCAGTATTTT. Its protein product is CSVEASPTGEIDTQYF.

The chain employs TRBV5-6 and TRBJ1-1; 8 nucleotides agree with TRBD1. Germline loops: CDR1 SGHDT, CDR2 YYEEEE. The V segment lost 3 bases and the J segment 0 bases; nucleotides outside the gene matches: 7. The CDR3 runs 16 residues. The CDR3 protein is CASSWGTGVMNTEAFF. The CDR3 nucleotides read TGTGCCAGCAGCTGGGGGACAGGAGTCATGAACACTGAAGCTTTCTTT.

The chain carries TRBV5-1 and TRBJ1-2; D possibly corresponds to TRBD1 (5 bases). V lost 2 bases and J lost 0, with 23 bases in between. The germline V gene encodes CDR1 SGHRS and CDR2 YFSETQ. The CDR3 consists of 19 residues. DNA of the CDR3: TGCGCCAGCAGCTTTGCTCCTGATAGGGGCGGAGTCGCTAACTATGGCTACACCTTC. Its protein is CASSFAPDRGGVANYGYTF.

The chain couples TRBV2 to TRBJ2-1; 10 nucleotides agree with TRBD1. CDR3 length: 14 residues. Trimming took 5 bases from V and 9 from J; bases not matched to a gene: 7. Germline V CDR1 and CDR2: SNHLY, FYNNEI. CDR3 in DNA: TGTGCCAGCAGTTCAATGACAGGGGGCAGTGAGCAGTTCTTC. Translated: CASSSMTGGSEQFF.

The rearrangement uses TRBV5-1 and TRBJ2-1, with 7 positions matching TRBD1. The CDR3 is made up of 15 amino acids. Germline V gives CDR1 SGHRS, CDR2 YFSETQ. Trimming at V came to 3 bases and at J to 0 bases, leaving 3 bases not matched to a gene. CDR3 DNA sequence: TGCGCCAGCAGCTCATCAGGGGGCTCCTACAATGAGCAGTTCTTC. This codes for CASSSSGGSYNEQFF. Full variable domain (outside the CDR3, taken from reference TRBV5-1 and TRBJ2-1): KAGVTQTPRYLIKTRGQQVTLSCSPISGHRSVSWYQQTPGQGLQFLFEYFSETQRNKGNFPGRFSGRQFSNSRSEMNVSTLELGDSALYLCASSSSGGSYNEQFFGPGTRLTVL.

This clone was seen more than once but under ten times. The chain recombines TRBV18 with TRBJ1-2, with 7 bases that match TRBD1. V shed 6 bases, J shed 4 bases, and the junction held 17 bases outside the gene matches. This CDR3 region has 17 residues. Germline CDR1 reads KGHSH; CDR2 reads LQKENI. CDR3 nucleotides: TGTGCCAGCTCCAGACAGGGAGCACCGAACGGAGGCTATGGCTACACCTTC. Translated, it gives CASSRQGAPNGGYGYTF.

The V and J genes are TRBV5-1 and TRBJ1-4; 7 bases align to TRBD1. With 6 bases clipped from V and 0 bases from J, the junction kept 5 bases outside the gene matches. This CDR3 is built from 15 residues. Germline V lookup: CDR1 SGHRS, CDR2 YFSETQ. CDR3 sequence: CASKDRIATNEKLFF. Written as DNA, the CDR3 is TGCGCCAGCAAGGACAGGATTGCAACTAATGAAAAACTGTTTTTT.

The chain is built from TRBV7-2 and TRBJ2-2; the D is unclear. The V end lost 3 bases, the J end lost 0 bases, and 5 bases lay between the germline ends. Germline lookup yields CDR1 SGHTA and CDR2 FQGNSA. This CDR3 contains 14 residues. The CDR3 spells CASSFTPNTGELFF. The DNA for the CDR3 is TGTGCCAGCAGCTTCACTCCGAACACCGGGGAGCTGTTTTTT.

The gene calls are TRBV5-6 and TRBJ2-1; 11 nucleotides match TRBD2. The ends lost 1 base at V and 8 bases at J; junction bases unmatched: 2. Germline-derived CDR1 and CDR2 are SGHDT and YYEEEE. This CDR3 contains 14 residues. For the CDR3, the DNA is TGTGCCAGCAGCTTGTTAGCGGGGGGGTATGAGCAGTTCTTC. It translates to CASSLLAGGYEQFF.

The CDR3 protein is CASSPGQGNTEAFF. Written as DNA, the CDR3 is TGTGCCAGCAGCCCGGGACAGGGTAACACTGAAGCTTTCTTT. The J gene is TRBJ1-1, the V gene TRBV5-5; 9 bases map to TRBD1. Germline V gene lookup returns CDR1 SGHKS and CDR2 YYEKEE (reference sequence). The V segment lost 4 bases and the J segment 2 bases; nucleotides outside the gene matches: 3. CDR3 length: 14 amino acids.

The chain uses TRBV15 and TRBJ1-3; D remains ambiguous. Germline V gene data show CDR1 as LNHNV and CDR2 as YYDKDF (reference sequence). This CDR3 region has 16 residues. Trimming removed 0 bases at V and 0 bases at J, with 9 bases between. CDR3 region: CATSRDGSTSGNTIYF. The CDR3 nucleotides are TGTGCCACCAGCAGAGATGGTAGCACCTCTGGAAACACCATATATTTT.

This chain links TRBV11-2 with TRBJ2-1; the D is unclear. There are 11 residues in the CDR3. Germline-derived CDR1 and CDR2 are SGHAT and FQNNGV. The germline V and J ends were trimmed by 0 bases and 10 bases, with 4 bases remaining between them. CDR3 in amino acids: CASSLEREQFF. CDR3 DNA sequence: TGTGCCAGCAGCTTAGAGAGGGAGCAGTTCTTC.

In DNA, the CDR3 is TGTGCCAGCAGTAATCCGGGACTCCTGAACACTGAAGCTTTCTTT. It yields the protein CASSNPGLLNTEAFF. The gene calls are TRBV6-5 and TRBJ1-1, with D perhaps TRBD1 (5 bases). Trimming left V 5 bases short and J 0 bases short, with 13 bases between. The CDR3 consists of 15 residues. Per the germline V gene, CDR1 is MNHEY and CDR2 is SVGAGI.

The chain is built from TRBV15 and TRBJ1-1; TRBD1 matches 7 bases. Germline V gene lookup returns CDR1 LNHNV and CDR2 YYDKDF (reference sequence). The CDR3 runs to 18 residues. V was clipped by 0 bases and J by 2 bases; unmatched bases: 12. CDR3 residues: CATSRDLVLTGRNTEAFF. CDR3 DNA sequence: TGTGCCACCAGCAGAGATTTGGTGTTGACAGGGAGAAACACTGAAGCTTTCTTT.

The rearrangement joins TRBV5-1 to TRBJ2-3, with 7 bases fitting TRBD1. The V gene end was trimmed by 4 bases and the J gene end by 3 bases; junction bases not matched to a gene: 8. CDR3 length equals 15 residues. Germline CDR1 and CDR2: SGHRS and YFSETQ. The CDR3 nucleotides are TGCGCCAGCAGCCCGGGACAGACCTTTACAGATACGCAGTATTTT. It encodes CASSPGQTFTDTQYF.

The chain recombines TRBV7-3 with TRBJ1-2; D is ambiguous. Trimming removed 1 base at V and 0 bases at J, with 3 bases between. CDR3 size: 13 residues. Germline CDR1 SGHTA, CDR2 FQGTGA. DNA of the CDR3: TGTGCCAGCAGCTTAAACTCTAACTATGGCTACACCTTC. Protein sequence: CASSLNSNYGYTF.

This chain uses TRBV13 with TRBJ2-4, with D unclear. Germline V gene sequence: CDR1 PRHDT, CDR2 FYEKMQ (reference sequence). This CDR3 is built from 14 residues. Trimming cost V 10 bases and J 2 bases, with 15 bases left between them. Here the CDR3 DNA reads TGTGCCACCTTGGAGTGGCAGACCAAAAACATTCAGTACTTC. This encodes CATLEWQTKNIQYF.

This clone has just a few counts. This sequence joins TRBV6-1 and TRBJ2-2; weak D call: TRBD1 (5 bases). The CDR3 runs 13 residues. The germline gives CDR1 MNHNS, CDR2 SASEGT. The V end lost 11 bases, the J end lost 1 base, and 11 bases lay between the germline ends. CDR3 coding DNA: TGTGCCGGTCAGGGCTTGAACACCGGGGAGCTGTTTTTT. Translated, it gives CAGQGLNTGELFF.

This chain links TRBV19 with TRBJ2-7; D perhaps matches TRBD1 (5 bases). Trimming took 3 bases from V and 1 from J, leaving 13 bases between them. The CDR3 consists of 15 residues. Germline CDR1 LNHDA, CDR2 SQIVND (reference sequence). CDR3 coding DNA: TGTGCCAGTAGTATCACCCTCCAGGGATCCTACGAGCAGTACTTC. It encodes CASSITLQGSYEQYF.

The J gene is TRBJ1-3, the V gene TRBV2; TRBD1 matches 8 bases. Germline V gene lookup returns CDR1 SNHLY and CDR2 FYNNEI. This CDR3 has 15 amino acids. V shed 4 bases and J 2 bases; nucleotides not matched to a gene: 4. DNA of the CDR3: TGTGCCAGCAGTGGGACAGGGTCAACTGGAAACACCATATATTTT. Encoded protein: CASSGTGSTGNTIYF.

CDR3 DNA: TGTGCCAGCAGTTTATCTGCAGGTTCAGATACGCAGTATTTT. Translated: CASSLSAGSDTQYF. The rearrangement links TRBV27 to TRBJ2-3; no clear D. Trimming stripped 0 bases from V and 4 bases from J, with 8 bases between. The CDR3 spans 14 residues. Germline V lookup: CDR1 MNHEY, CDR2 SMNVEV (reference sequence).

The genes are TRBV11-3 and TRBJ2-1; 14 bases fit TRBD2. Germline trimming cut 1 base from V and 7 bases from J; bases unmatched to any gene: 3. In germline, CDR1 is SGHNT, CDR2 YENEEA. This CDR3 has 16 residues. For the CDR3, the DNA is TGTGCCAGCAGCTTAGGGACTAGCGGGGGGTCTAATGAGCAGTTCTTC. It yields the protein CASSLGTSGGSNEQFF.

V usage is TRBV5-4 and J usage is TRBJ2-7; 7 nucleotides match TRBD2. This CDR3 has 15 amino acids. Per the germline V gene, CDR1 is SGHNT and CDR2 is YYREEE (reference sequence). J gave up 1 base and V 0 bases, and 4 bases lay outside the gene matches. CDR3 sequence reads: CASSLGGEGSYEQYF. For the CDR3, the DNA is TGTGCCAGCAGCTTGGGAGGGGAGGGTTCCTACGAGCAGTACTTC.

This clone was seen only a few times. This chain's CDR3 is CASSPGTGAHYGYTF. CDR3 DNA: TGTGCCAGCTCTCCGGGGACAGGGGCCCACTATGGCTACACCTTC. V is TRBV18 and J is TRBJ1-2; 10 nucleotides agree with TRBD1. The CDR3 totals 15 residues. V shed 6 bases, J shed 3 bases, and the junction held 7 bases outside the gene matches. Germline values: CDR1 KGHSH, CDR2 LQKENI.

A note on this clone: The junction differs from germline at one of its ends, possibly a read error. CDR3 loop: CASTPYRDRGYQETQYF. CDR3 coding DNA: TGTGCTAGCACCCCTTACCGGGACAGGGGTTACCAAGAGACCCAGTACTTC. This sequence joins TRBV7-7 and TRBJ2-5; 10 bases are a match to TRBD1. The germline V gene encodes CDR1 SSHAT and CDR2 FNYEAQ (reference sequence). CDR3 length equals 17 residues.

The chain couples TRBV7-2 to TRBJ1-1; D remains ambiguous. The CDR3 runs to 14 residues. V lost 4 bases, J lost 7 bases, and 16 bases lay in between. Germline CDR1 SGHTA, CDR2 FQGNSA. In DNA, the CDR3 is TGTGCCAGCAGCTCCGGCCTGACACAGCATGAAGCTTTCTTT. This translates into CASSSGLTQHEAFF.

The rearrangement joins TRBV9 to TRBJ1-5; 8 nucleotides align to TRBD1. V shed 0 bases, J shed 7 bases, and the junction held 12 bases outside the gene matches. The CDR3 covers 17 residues. Germline V lookup: CDR1 SGDLS, CDR2 YYNGEE. CDR3 in DNA: TGTGCCAGCAGCGTAGGGGGAGACAGGGGTACATCACAGCCCCAGCATTTT. Its translation: CASSVGGDRGTSQPQHF.

J is TRBJ1-1 and V is TRBV18; maybe TRBD1 (6 bases). The CDR3 contains 14 residues. CDR1 is KGHSH and CDR2 is LQKENI in the germline V gene. V dropped 3 bases and J dropped 5 bases, with 13 bases sitting between them. CDR3 amino acids: CASSPLGGGTEAFF. In nucleotides, the CDR3 is TGTGCCAGCTCACCGTTAGGGGGGGGAACTGAAGCTTTCTTT.

The J gene is TRBJ1-2, the V gene TRBV13; D gene uncertain. This CDR3 is 15 amino acids long. Germline V gene lookup returns CDR1 PRHDT and CDR2 FYEKMQ (reference sequence). The V end was cut by 0 bases, the J end by 5 bases, with 13 bases between. The CDR3: CASSLGGLNHYGYTF. CDR3 sequence (DNA): TGTGCCAGCAGCTTAGGGGGCCTAAACCATTATGGCTACACCTTC.